The T cell receptor (beta chain) under discussion was sequenced for a study of T cell repertoires in ileal Crohn's disease. Measured with immunoSEQ multiplex PCR; TCRdb has only the in-frame clones, and not every one. This sample carries about 14,000 clones, roughly 80% of them seen once, and the ten largest clones take 6% to 7%. CDR1 and CDR2 from the germline V gene are MNHEY and SMNVEV (reference sequence). The ends lost 3 bases at V and 5 bases at J; junction bases unmatched: 2. The CDR3 runs 13 residues. This clone was seen once. The sequencing sample was made of ileal tissue. This receptor was identified in an adult with Crohn's disease. V usage is TRBV27 and J usage is TRBJ2-3; 7 nucleotides match TRBD2. CDR3 in amino acids: CASSFGEGDTQYF. In DNA form, the CDR3 reads TGTGCCAGCAGTTTCGGGGAGGGAGATACGCAGTATTTT.